These 30 T cell receptor beta chains originate from one sample sequenced in a study of CD8 T cells in Susac syndrome. Random hexamers served to reverse transcribe about 0.5 to 1 ug RNA. MiXCR was run by TCRdb on the immunoSEQ multiplex PCR reads, yielding one entry per CDR3 protein. There are about 280,000 distinct CDR3 sequences in the sample; approximately 85% occur only once, and around 0.11% lies in the top ten. The sequenced sample consisted of CD8+ T cells from PBMCs. Receptor source: a human donor with multiple sclerosis.

The chain uses TRBV9 and TRBJ2-1; 8 nucleotides align to TRBD2. This CDR3 comprises 15 residues. V shed 2 bases and J 8 bases; nucleotides not matched to a gene: 9. Germline V gene lookup returns CDR1 SGDLS and CDR2 YYNGEE. This chain's CDR3 is CASSVSGRGADEQFF. In DNA, the CDR3 is TGTGCCAGCAGCGTGAGCGGGAGAGGGGCCGATGAGCAGTTCTTC.

V gene TRBV7-9 combines with J gene TRBJ2-7, with TRBD2 identical over 13 bases. V lost 6 bases to trimming and J lost 0 bases; unmatched junction nucleotides: 14. The CDR3 sequence is 19 residues long. Germline loops: CDR1 SEHNR, CDR2 FQNEAQ (reference sequence). DNA for the CDR3: TGTGCCAGCAGTTCACCTCCGGGACTAGCGGGGTTCCCCTCCTACGAGCAGTACTTC. Protein product: CASSSPPGLAGFPSYEQYF.

The CDR3: CASMTSGGNEQFF. DNA of the CDR3: TGTGCCAGCATGACTAGTGGCGGAAATGAGCAGTTCTTC. The J gene is TRBJ2-1, the V gene TRBV27, with a possible D match to TRBD2 (6 bases). Trimming pared 7 bases from V and 7 bases from J, leaving 14 bases between. Germline-derived CDR1 and CDR2 are MNHEY and SMNVEV (reference sequence). The CDR3 consists of 13 residues.

This rearrangement joins TRBV4-1 to TRBJ2-1; 7 nucleotides line up with TRBD2. V was clipped by 0 bases and J by 6 bases; unmatched bases: 11. Germline V gives CDR1 MGHRA, CDR2 YSYEKL. This CDR3 comprises 17 residues. The CDR3 DNA reads as TGCGCCAGCAGCCAAGATGACGGGGGAGGGCCCGGCAATGAGCAGTTCTTC. This gives the protein CASSQDDGGGPGNEQFF.

V is TRBV7-9 and J is TRBJ2-3, with TRBD1 identical over 8 bases. The CDR3 sequence is 15 residues long. In germline, CDR1 is SEHNR, CDR2 FQNEAQ (reference sequence). V shed 7 bases, J shed 6 bases, and the junction held 12 bases outside the gene matches. In nucleotides, the CDR3 is TGTGCCAGCACCCCCTCCGGGCAGGGGGCGGATACGCAGTATTTT. This sequence encodes CASTPSGQGADTQYF.

This rearrangement joins TRBV10-3 to TRBJ1-1; D might be TRBD1 (5 bases). Germline V gene lookup returns CDR1 ENHRY and CDR2 SYGVKD. The CDR3 is made up of 12 amino acids. Trimming stripped 6 bases from V and 4 bases from J, with 9 bases between. CDR3 DNA: TGTGCCATCAGGGCAGGGCCCACTGAAGCTTTCTTT. It codes for CAIRAGPTEAFF.

This rearrangement joins TRBV20-1 to TRBJ2-1; the match to TRBD2 covers 7 bases. Germline lookup yields CDR1 DFQATT and CDR2 SNEGSKA (reference sequence). This CDR3 region has 14 residues. V lost 5 bases to trimming and J lost 4 bases; unmatched junction nucleotides: 8. The DNA of the CDR3 is TGCAGTGCTCCTCTTAAGGGAGGGTACAATGAGCAGTTCTTC. It is translated as CSAPLKGGYNEQFF.

The rearrangement links TRBV12-3 or TRBV12-4 to TRBJ1-3; no definite D call. V lost 4 bases and J lost 3, with 16 bases in between. The length of the CDR3 is 16 residues. In DNA, the CDR3 is TGTGCCAGCAGTTCTACCTCCCGGGTTAATGGAAACACCATATATTTT. As protein: CASSSTSRVNGNTIYF.

The chain joins TRBV28 to TRBJ2-5, with TRBD1 as a possible D gene (6 bases). CDR1 and CDR2 from the germline V gene are MDHEN and SYDVKM. With 3 bases removed from V and 5 bases from J, the gap between germline ends came to 16 bases. The CDR3 spans 15 residues. The CDR3 DNA is TGTGCCAGCAGTTTTGGACAGACACCTGGGGAGACCCAGTACTTC. Amino acids: CASSFGQTPGETQYF.

This sequence joins TRBV6-5 and TRBJ2-1; 9 nucleotides agree with TRBD2. V trimming: 8 bases; J trimming: 4 bases; junction bases outside the gene matches: 3. The CDR3 length is 13 residues. CDR1 is MNHEY, CDR2 SVGAGI, per germline. CDR3 nucleotides: TGTGCCAGCTGCAGCGGGAGGTACAATGAGCAGTTCTTC. As protein: CASCSGRYNEQFF.

The chain recombines TRBV28 with TRBJ2-3; TRBD2 matches at 9 bases. Germline values: CDR1 MDHEN, CDR2 SYDVKM. The V segment lost 5 bases and the J segment 5 bases; nucleotides outside the gene matches: 2. This CDR3 has 13 amino acids. For the CDR3, the DNA is TGTGCCAGCAGTCTAGCGGGACAAGATACGCAGTATTTT. It encodes CASSLAGQDTQYF.

The chain is built from TRBV5-6 and TRBJ1-1, with 12 bases aligning to TRBD1. With V trimmed by 3 bases and J by 0 bases, 6 bases remained unmatched. This CDR3 has 17 amino acids. Germline V gene lookup returns CDR1 SGHDT and CDR2 YYEEEE. CDR3 nucleotide sequence: TGTGCCAGCAGCTGGGGACAGGGGGCCGACATGAACACTGAAGCTTTCTTT. It codes for CASSWGQGADMNTEAFF.

This clonotype turned up a few times. This rearrangement joins TRBV7-6 to TRBJ2-7, with TRBD1 identical over 8 bases. Germline CDR1 reads SGHVS; CDR2 reads FNYEAQ. J lost 4 bases, V lost 4 bases, and 3 bases had no gene match. The CDR3 covers 13 residues. CDR3 bases: TGTGCCAGCAGCTCGACAGGGGATTACGAGCAGTACTTC. The encoded protein is CASSSTGDYEQYF.

This clonotype was observed once. The CDR3, as DNA: TGTGCCAGCAGCTTTCCGAGTCAAACCTATGGCTACACCTTC. As protein: CASSFPSQTYGYTF. The J gene is TRBJ1-2, the V gene TRBV7-9; D is unresolved. This CDR3 has 14 amino acids. V gave up 3 bases and J gave up 4 bases, with 12 bases separating them. CDR1 and CDR2 (germline): SEHNR, FQNEAQ (reference sequence).

The CDR3: CASSENIAEGPLDEQFF. For the CDR3, the DNA is TGTGCCAGCAGTGAAAATATAGCGGAAGGGCCTCTGGATGAGCAGTTCTTC. V usage is TRBV25-1 and J usage is TRBJ2-1; weak D call: TRBD2 (6 bases). Trimming left V 2 bases short and J 8 bases short, with 22 bases between. CDR3 length equals 17 residues. Germline CDR1 MGHDK, CDR2 SYGVNS.

V gene TRBV4-1 combines with J gene TRBJ1-1; D call uncertain. CDR3 length: 13 amino acids. Germline V CDR1 and CDR2: MGHRA, YSYEKL. The ends were cut back, 0 bases at V and 7 bases at J, with 9 bases in the middle. The CDR3 nucleotides read TGCGCCAGCAGCCAAGACGGCGGAGATGAAGCTTTCTTT. Its translation: CASSQDGGDEAFF.

V and J are TRBV7-6 and TRBJ2-7, with D possibly matching TRBD1 (6 bases). Trimming left V 1 base short and J 4 bases short, with 14 bases between. This CDR3 spans 15 amino acids. The germline CDR1 and CDR2 sequences are SGHVS and FNYEAQ. The CDR3 reads CASSLGSGARYEQYF. The CDR3 DNA reads as TGTGCCAGCAGCTTAGGGTCAGGGGCTCGATACGAGCAGTACTTC.

The chain combines TRBV9 with TRBJ1-5; D remains unclear. V was trimmed by 4 bases and J by 6 bases, leaving 17 bases between them. CDR1 and CDR2 (germline): SGDLS, YYNGEE. The CDR3 loop spans 15 amino acids. CDR3 protein: CASSSGDFSLQPQHF. The DNA of the CDR3 is TGTGCCAGCAGCTCCGGAGACTTCAGCCTTCAGCCCCAGCATTTT.

The chain uses TRBV3-1 and TRBJ2-1, with 10 bases fitting TRBD2. The junction had 9 bases not matched to a gene; V was cut back by 4 bases and J by 6 bases. Looked up from germline, CDR1 is LGHDT and CDR2 is YNNKEL (reference sequence). CDR3 size: 16 residues. Here the CDR3 DNA reads TGTGCCAGCAGCCGGATATCTAGCGGGAGAGGCAATGAGCAGTTCTTC. Translated: CASSRISSGRGNEQFF.

The V and J genes are TRBV7-9 and TRBJ1-1; tentatively, D is TRBD1 (5 bases). Germline V gives CDR1 SEHNR, CDR2 FQNEAQ (reference sequence). The CDR3 loop spans 15 amino acids. V lost 1 base and J 6 bases, leaving 15 bases between the germline ends. CDR3 loop: CASSLVSGLGAEAFF. In nucleotides, the CDR3 is TGTGCCAGCAGCTTAGTATCGGGGCTTGGCGCTGAAGCTTTCTTT.

This clonotype was picked up one time. This chain uses TRBV9 with TRBJ2-1; 9 nucleotides match TRBD2. The ends lost 4 bases at V and 1 base at J; junction bases unmatched: 6. Germline-derived CDR1 and CDR2 are SGDLS and YYNGEE. CDR3 size: 16 residues. The CDR3 nucleotides are TGTGCCAGCAGCCCCCTAGCGGGAAGGTCCTACAATGAGCAGTTCTTC. Its translation is CASSPLAGRSYNEQFF.

The rearrangement links TRBV30 to TRBJ1-6; D gene uncertain. The V gene's germline CDR1 is GTSNPN and CDR2 SVGIG (reference sequence). V gave up 3 bases and J gave up 7 bases, with 4 bases separating them. The CDR3 length is 11 residues. For the CDR3, the DNA is TGTGCCTGGAGGGAGAATTCACCCCTCCACTTT. This gives the protein CAWRENSPLHF.

The genes are TRBV30 and TRBJ1-5; D is perhaps TRBD1 (5 bases). The CDR3 spans 14 residues. Trimming shortened V by 2 bases and J by 5 bases, and 13 bases separated the two germline ends. Germline V gene sequence: CDR1 GTSNPN, CDR2 SVGIG (reference sequence). CDR3 in DNA: TGTGCCTGGAGTTGGGGCATGGGAGATCAGCCCCAGCATTTT. This codes for CAWSWGMGDQPQHF.

The genes are TRBV9 and TRBJ1-1; D uncertain. Germline V gene data show CDR1 as SGDLS and CDR2 as YYNGEE. V shed 2 bases and J shed 3 bases, with 5 bases lying between them. The CDR3 loop spans 12 amino acids. DNA of the CDR3: TGTGCCAGCAGCGTGGCAGACACTGAAGCTTTCTTT. Residues: CASSVADTEAFF.

This clonotype occurred once. The chain couples TRBV7-4 to TRBJ2-5; the D call may be TRBD1 or TRBD2 (5 bases each). This CDR3 is built from 14 residues. With 5 bases removed from V and 1 base from J, the gap between germline ends came to 11 bases. Germline V CDR1 and CDR2: SGHVT, SQSDAQ. CDR3 DNA sequence: TGTGCCAGCAGCATAGGGACGGTCCAAGAGACCCAGTACTTC. Protein sequence: CASSIGTVQETQYF.

The count of this clonotype is one. The genes are TRBV7-9 and TRBJ2-1, with TRBD1 matching 8 bases. This CDR3 comprises 16 residues. The junction had 6 bases not matched to a gene; V was cut back by 1 base and J by 4 bases. The germline V gene encodes CDR1 SEHNR and CDR2 FQNEAQ (reference sequence). The CDR3 here is CASSLGAGGPYNEQFF. The CDR3 nucleotides are TGTGCCAGCAGCTTAGGGGCAGGGGGCCCTTACAATGAGCAGTTCTTC.

The V and J genes are TRBV19 and TRBJ2-1; 9 positions agree with TRBD1. V shed 11 bases and J 9 bases; nucleotides not matched to a gene: 14. The CDR3 length is 14 residues. From germline, CDR1 is LNHDA and CDR2 SQIVND (reference sequence). CDR3 in DNA: TGTGCCTCCACCGTGTGGGACAGGGCTGGTGAGCAGTTCTTC. Translated: CASTVWDRAGEQFF.

This clonotype has more than one count but fewer than ten. V usage is TRBV6-1 and J usage is TRBJ2-1; 8 bases are a match to TRBD2. CDR3 length equals 15 residues. Per germline, CDR1 MNHNS and CDR2 SASEGT. V shed 5 bases and J 4 bases; nucleotides not matched to a gene: 7. The CDR3 spells CASSRREGLYNEQFF. The CDR3, as DNA: TGTGCCAGCAGTCGTCGGGAGGGCCTGTACAATGAGCAGTTCTTC.

The V gene is TRBV20-1, the J gene TRBJ1-1; weak D call: TRBD1 (5 bases). The CDR3 is 11 residues long. Germline V gene sequence: CDR1 DFQATT, CDR2 SNEGSKA (reference sequence). The CDR3, as DNA: TGCAGCACTACAGGAGTCCCTGAAGCTTTCTTT. It translates to CSTTGVPEAFF.

This rearrangement joins TRBV4-1 to TRBJ2-7; TRBD2 agrees at 7 bases. CDR1 and CDR2 from the germline V gene are MGHRA and YSYEKL. The CDR3 runs 15 residues. V lost 6 bases, J lost 3 bases, and 11 bases stayed unmatched. The CDR3 region has the DNA TGCGCCAGCAGTGTAAGATTACGCGGGAGCTACGAGCAGTACTTC. Amino acid sequence: CASSVRLRGSYEQYF.